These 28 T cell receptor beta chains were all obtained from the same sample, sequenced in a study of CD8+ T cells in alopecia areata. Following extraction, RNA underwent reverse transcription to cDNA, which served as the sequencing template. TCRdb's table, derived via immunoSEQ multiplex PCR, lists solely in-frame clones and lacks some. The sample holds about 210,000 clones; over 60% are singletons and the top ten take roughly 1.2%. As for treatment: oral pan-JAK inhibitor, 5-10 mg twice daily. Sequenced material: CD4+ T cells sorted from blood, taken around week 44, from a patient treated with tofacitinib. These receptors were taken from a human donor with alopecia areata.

For the CDR3, the DNA is TGTGCCTGGACAGGGAACATGAACACTGAAGCTTTCTTT. Protein: CAWTGNMNTEAFF. V and J are TRBV30 and TRBJ1-1; a possible D gene is TRBD1 (5 bases). This CDR3 has 13 amino acids. Germline assignment: CDR1 GTSNPN and CDR2 SVGIG (reference sequence). Trimming stripped 4 bases from V and 0 bases from J, with 9 bases between.

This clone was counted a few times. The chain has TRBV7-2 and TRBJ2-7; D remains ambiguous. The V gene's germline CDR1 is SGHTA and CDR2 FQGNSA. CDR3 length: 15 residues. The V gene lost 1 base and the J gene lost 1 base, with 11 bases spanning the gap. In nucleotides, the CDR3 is TGTGCCAGCAGCTTAGAGTTAGGAAAGTCCTACGAGCAGTACTTC. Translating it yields CASSLELGKSYEQYF.

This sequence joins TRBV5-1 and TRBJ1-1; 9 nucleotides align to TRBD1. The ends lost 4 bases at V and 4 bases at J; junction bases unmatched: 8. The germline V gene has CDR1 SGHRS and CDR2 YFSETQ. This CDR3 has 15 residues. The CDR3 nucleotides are TGCGCCAGCAGCACACAGGGGGCAGGGGGCACTGAAGCTTTCTTT. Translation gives CASSTQGAGGTEAFF.

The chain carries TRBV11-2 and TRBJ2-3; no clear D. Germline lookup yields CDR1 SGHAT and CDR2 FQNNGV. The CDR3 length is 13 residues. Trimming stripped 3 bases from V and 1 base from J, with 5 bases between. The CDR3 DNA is TGTGCCAGCAGCTTGCGGCGCACAGATACGCAGTATTTT. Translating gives CASSLRRTDTQYF.

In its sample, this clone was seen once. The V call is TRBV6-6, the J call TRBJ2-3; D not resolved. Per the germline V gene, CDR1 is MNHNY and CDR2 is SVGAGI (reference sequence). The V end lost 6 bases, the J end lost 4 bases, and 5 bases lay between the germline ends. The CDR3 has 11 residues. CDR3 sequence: CASSPADTQYF. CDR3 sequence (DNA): TGTGCCAGCAGCCCTGCAGATACGCAGTATTTT.

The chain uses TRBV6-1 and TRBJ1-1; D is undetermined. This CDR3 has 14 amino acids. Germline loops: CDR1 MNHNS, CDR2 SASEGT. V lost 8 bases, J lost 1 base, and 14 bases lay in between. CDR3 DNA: TGTGCCAGCCTGCTTGGACGGACGAACACTGAAGCTTTCTTT. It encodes CASLLGRTNTEAFF.

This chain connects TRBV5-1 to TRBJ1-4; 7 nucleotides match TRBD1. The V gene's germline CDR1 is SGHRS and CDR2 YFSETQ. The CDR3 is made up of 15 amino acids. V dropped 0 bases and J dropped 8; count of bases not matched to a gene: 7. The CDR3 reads CASSLVDRDREKLFF. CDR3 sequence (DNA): TGCGCCAGCAGCTTGGTCGACAGGGACAGAGAAAAACTGTTTTTT.

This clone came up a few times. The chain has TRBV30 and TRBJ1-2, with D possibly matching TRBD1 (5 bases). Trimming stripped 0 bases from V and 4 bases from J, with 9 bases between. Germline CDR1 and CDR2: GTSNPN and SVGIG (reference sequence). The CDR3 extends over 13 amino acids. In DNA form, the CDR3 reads TGTGCCTGGAGTGTAATGGGGGTCTATGGCTACACCTTC. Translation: CAWSVMGVYGYTF.

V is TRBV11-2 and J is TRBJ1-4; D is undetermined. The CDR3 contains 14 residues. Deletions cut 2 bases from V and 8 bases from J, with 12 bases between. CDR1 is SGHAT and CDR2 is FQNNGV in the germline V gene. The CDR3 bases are TGTGCCAGCAGCTTATACCAAGGCGACGAAAAACTGTTTTTT. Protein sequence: CASSLYQGDEKLFF.

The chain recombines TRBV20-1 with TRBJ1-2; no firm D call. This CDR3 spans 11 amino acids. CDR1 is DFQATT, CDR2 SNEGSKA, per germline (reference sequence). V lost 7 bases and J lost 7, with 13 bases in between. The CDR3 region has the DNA TGCAGTGTAATCGGGCGGGGTGGCTACACCTTC. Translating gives CSVIGRGGYTF.

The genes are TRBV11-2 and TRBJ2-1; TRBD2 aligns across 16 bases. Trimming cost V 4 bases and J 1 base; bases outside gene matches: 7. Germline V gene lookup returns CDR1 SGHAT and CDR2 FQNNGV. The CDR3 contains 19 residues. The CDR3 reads CASSSPGTSGGVSYNEQFF. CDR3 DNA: TGTGCCAGCAGCTCACCCGGGACTAGCGGGGGGGTTTCCTACAATGAGCAGTTCTTC. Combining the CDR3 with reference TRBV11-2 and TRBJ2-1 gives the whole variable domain EAGVAQSPRYKIIEKRQSVAFWCNPISGHATLYWYQQILGQGPKLLIQFQNNGVVDDSQLPKDRFSAERLKGVDSTLKIQPAKLEDSAVYLCASSSPGTSGGVSYNEQFFGPGTRLTVL.

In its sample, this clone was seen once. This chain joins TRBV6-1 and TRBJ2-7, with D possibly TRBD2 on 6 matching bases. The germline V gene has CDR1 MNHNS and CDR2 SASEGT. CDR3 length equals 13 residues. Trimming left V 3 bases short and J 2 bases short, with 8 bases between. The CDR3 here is CASSESGAYEQYF. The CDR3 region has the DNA TGTGCCAGCAGTGAGTCGGGAGCCTACGAGCAGTACTTC.

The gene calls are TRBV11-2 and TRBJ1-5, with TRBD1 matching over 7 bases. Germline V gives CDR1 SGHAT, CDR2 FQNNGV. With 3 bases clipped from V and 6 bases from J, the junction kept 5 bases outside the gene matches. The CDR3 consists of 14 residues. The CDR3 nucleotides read TGTGCCAGCAGCTTGACAGGGTCAAGTCAGCCCCAGCATTTT. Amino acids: CASSLTGSSQPQHF. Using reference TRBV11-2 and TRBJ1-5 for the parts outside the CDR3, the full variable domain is EAGVAQSPRYKIIEKRQSVAFWCNPISGHATLYWYQQILGQGPKLLIQFQNNGVVDDSQLPKDRFSAERLKGVDSTLKIQPAKLEDSAVYLCASSLTGSSQPQHFGDGTRLSIL.

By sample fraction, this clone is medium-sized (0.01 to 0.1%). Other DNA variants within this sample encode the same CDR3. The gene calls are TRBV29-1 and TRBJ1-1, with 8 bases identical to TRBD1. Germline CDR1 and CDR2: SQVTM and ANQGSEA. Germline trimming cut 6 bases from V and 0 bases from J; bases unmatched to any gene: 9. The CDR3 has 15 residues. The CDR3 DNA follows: TGCAGCGTGGAGACAGGGGCGCGGTTGAACACTGAAGCTTTCTTT. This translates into CSVETGARLNTEAFF.

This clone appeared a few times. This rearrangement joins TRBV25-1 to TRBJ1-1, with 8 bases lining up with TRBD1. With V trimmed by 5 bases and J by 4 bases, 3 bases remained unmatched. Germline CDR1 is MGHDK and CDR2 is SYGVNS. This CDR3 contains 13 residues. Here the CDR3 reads CASSNTGGTEAFF. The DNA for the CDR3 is TGTGCCAGCAGTAACACAGGGGGCACTGAAGCTTTCTTT.

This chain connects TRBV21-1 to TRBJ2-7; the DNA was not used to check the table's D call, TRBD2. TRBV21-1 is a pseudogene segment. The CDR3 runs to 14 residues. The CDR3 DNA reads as TGTGCCAGCAGCAAATGGCGGGGGGTATACGAGCAGTACTTC. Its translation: CASSKWRGVYEQYF.

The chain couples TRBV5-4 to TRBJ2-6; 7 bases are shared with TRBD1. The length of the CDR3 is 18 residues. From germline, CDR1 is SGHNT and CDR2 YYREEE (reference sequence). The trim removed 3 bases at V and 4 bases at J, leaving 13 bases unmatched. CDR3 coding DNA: TGTGCCAGCAGCTCCCAACAGGGGAAGCCCTTCGGGGCCAACGTCCTGACTTTC. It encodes CASSSQQGKPFGANVLTF.

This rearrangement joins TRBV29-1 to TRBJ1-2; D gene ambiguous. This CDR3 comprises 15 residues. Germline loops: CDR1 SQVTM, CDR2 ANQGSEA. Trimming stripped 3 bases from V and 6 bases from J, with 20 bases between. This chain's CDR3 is CSVDSSGRAPNGYTF. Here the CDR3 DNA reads TGCAGCGTTGATTCGTCGGGCAGAGCCCCGAATGGCTACACCTTC.

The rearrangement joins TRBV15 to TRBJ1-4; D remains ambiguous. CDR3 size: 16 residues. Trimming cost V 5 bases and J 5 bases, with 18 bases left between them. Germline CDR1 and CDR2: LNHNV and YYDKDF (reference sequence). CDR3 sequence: CATSRFPGWLNEKLFF. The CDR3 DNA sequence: TGTGCCACCAGCCGTTTCCCGGGGTGGCTAAATGAAAAACTGTTTTTT.

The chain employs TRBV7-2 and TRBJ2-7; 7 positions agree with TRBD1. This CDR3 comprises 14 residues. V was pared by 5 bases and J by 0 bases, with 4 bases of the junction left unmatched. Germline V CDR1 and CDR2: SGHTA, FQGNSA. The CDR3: CASSRGQASYEQYF. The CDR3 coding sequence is TGTGCCAGCAGCCGCGGACAGGCCTCCTACGAGCAGTACTTC.

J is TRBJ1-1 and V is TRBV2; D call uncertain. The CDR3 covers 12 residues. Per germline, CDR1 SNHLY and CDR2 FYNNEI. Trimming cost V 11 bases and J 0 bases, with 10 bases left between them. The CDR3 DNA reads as TGTGCCGGTGGAAAGATGAACACTGAAGCTTTCTTT. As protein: CAGGKMNTEAFF.

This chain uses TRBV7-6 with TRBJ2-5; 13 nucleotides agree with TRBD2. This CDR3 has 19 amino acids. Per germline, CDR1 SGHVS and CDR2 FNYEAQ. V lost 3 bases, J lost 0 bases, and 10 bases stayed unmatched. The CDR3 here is CASSLLLLAGGMYQETQYF. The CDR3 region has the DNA TGTGCCAGCAGCTTGCTTCTACTAGCGGGGGGGATGTACCAAGAGACCCAGTACTTC.

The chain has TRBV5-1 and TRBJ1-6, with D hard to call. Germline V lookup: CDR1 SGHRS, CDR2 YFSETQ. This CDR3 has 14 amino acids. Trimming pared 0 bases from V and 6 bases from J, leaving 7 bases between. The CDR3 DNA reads TGCGCCAGCAGCTTGGCCGGCCGTAATTCACCCCTCCACTTT. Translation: CASSLAGRNSPLHF.

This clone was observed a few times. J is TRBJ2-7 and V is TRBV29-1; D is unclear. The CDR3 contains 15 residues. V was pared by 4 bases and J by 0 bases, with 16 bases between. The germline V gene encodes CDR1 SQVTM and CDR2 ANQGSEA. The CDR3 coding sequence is TGCAGCGTTGTTTTTAACGAGAGAAGCTCCTACGAGCAGTACTTC. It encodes CSVVFNERSSYEQYF.

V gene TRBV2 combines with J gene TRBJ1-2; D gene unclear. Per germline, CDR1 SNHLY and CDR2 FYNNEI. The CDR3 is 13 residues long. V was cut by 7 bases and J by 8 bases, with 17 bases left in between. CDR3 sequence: CASIGGSPSGYTF. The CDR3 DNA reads TGTGCCAGCATAGGCGGCAGCCCTTCGGGCTACACCTTC.

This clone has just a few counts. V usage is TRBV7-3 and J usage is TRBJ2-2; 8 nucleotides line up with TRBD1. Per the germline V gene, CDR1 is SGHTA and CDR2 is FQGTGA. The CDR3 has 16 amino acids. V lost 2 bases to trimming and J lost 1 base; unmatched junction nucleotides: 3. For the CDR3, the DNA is TGTGCCAGCAGCTTACGACAGGGGAGGAACACCGGGGAGCTGTTTTTT. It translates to CASSLRQGRNTGELFF.

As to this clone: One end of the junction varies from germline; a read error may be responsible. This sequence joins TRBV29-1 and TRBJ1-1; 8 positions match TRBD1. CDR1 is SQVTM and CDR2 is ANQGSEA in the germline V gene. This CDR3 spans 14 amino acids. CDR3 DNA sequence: TGCAGCGTAACCCCATCCAGGACAGGGCCCGAAGCGTTCTTT. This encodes CSVTPSRTGPEAFF.

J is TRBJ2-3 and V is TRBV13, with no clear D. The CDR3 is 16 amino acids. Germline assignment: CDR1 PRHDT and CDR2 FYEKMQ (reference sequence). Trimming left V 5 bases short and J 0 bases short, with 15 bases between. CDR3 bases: TGTGCCAGCAGCGTCAATAGGAGAACTAGCACAGATACGCAGTATTTT. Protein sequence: CASSVNRRTSTDTQYF.